Presented here are 23 T cell receptor beta chains from one specimen sequenced in a study of vaccination effects on CD4 cells after COVID-19. Which antigens these TCRs recognize remains unknown. Some clones are missing from TCRdb's copy, which holds only in-frame ones; the method was immunoSEQ multiplex PCR. The sample has tens of thousands of clones; about 70% are singletons. Expansion of antigen-specific CD4+ T cells with viral peptide pools was carried out by the ViraFEST assay before sequencing. Having been cultured for 10 days, the cells underwent CD4+ T cell isolation. Previously uninfected by SARS-CoV-2, the vaccine recipients also showed negative nucleocapsid antibodies. The sequences come from CD4+ T cells from PBMCs cultured with HCoV-NL63 spike peptides, collected before COVID-19 vaccination. The receptor source for this set is a human donor who received a COVID-19 vaccine.

The rearrangement joins TRBV9 to TRBJ2-5; D possibly corresponds to TRBD1 (6 bases). This CDR3 region has 15 residues. Trimming shortened V by 0 bases and J by 4 bases, and 13 bases separated the two germline ends. The V gene's germline CDR1 is SGDLS and CDR2 YYNGEE. This chain's CDR3 is CASSVVGGRGETQYF. CDR3 coding DNA: TGTGCCAGCAGCGTAGTTGGGGGCCGAGGAGAGACCCAGTACTTC.

A few counts support this clone. The chain employs TRBV7-3 and TRBJ2-1; D is possibly TRBD1 (6 bases). Germline CDR1 and CDR2: SGHTA and FQGTGA. The CDR3 runs 13 residues. Trimming cost V 5 bases and J 8 bases, with 13 bases left between them. Here the CDR3 DNA reads TGTGCCAGCAGCCCTGGGGGCAGCGATGAGCAGTTCTTC. This gives the protein CASSPGGSDEQFF. The variable domain in full, completed from reference TRBV7-3 and TRBJ2-1, reads GAGVSQTPSNKVTEKGKYVELRCDPISGHTALYWYRQSLGQGPEFLIYFQGTGAADDSGLPNDRFFAVRPEGSVSTLKIQRTERGDSAVYLCASSPGGSDEQFFGPGTRLTVL.

V is TRBV28 and J is TRBJ1-5; D remains unclear. Germline V CDR1 and CDR2: MDHEN, SYDVKM. This CDR3 is 12 amino acids long. Trimming stripped 2 bases from V and 11 bases from J, with 10 bases between. The CDR3 coding sequence is TGTGCCAGCAGTTTACGCCAGAGAGCCCAGCATTTT. Encoded protein: CASSLRQRAQHF. The full variable domain, its missing parts supplied by reference TRBV28 and TRBJ1-5, is DVKVTQSSRYLVKRTGEKVFLECVQDMDHENMFWYRQDPGLGLRLIYFSYDVKMKEKGDIPEGYSVSREKKERFSLILESASTNQTSMYLCASSLRQRAQHFGDGTRLSIL.

DNA of the CDR3: TGTGCCAGCAGCCGACTAGCGGGGAGCTCCTACGAGCAGTACGTC. This encodes CASSRLAGSSYEQYV. The chain joins TRBV6-2 or TRBV6-3 to TRBJ2-7; 11 bases agree with TRBD2. Germline V gene data show CDR1 as MNHEY and CDR2 as SVGEGT. The V segment lost 6 bases and the J segment 0 bases; nucleotides outside the gene matches: 4. This CDR3 region has 15 residues.

The chain uses TRBV19 and TRBJ2-6; D gene uncertain. The germline V gene encodes CDR1 LNHDA and CDR2 SQIVND (reference sequence). Trimming shortened V by 8 bases and J by 0 bases, and 11 bases separated the two germline ends. This CDR3 has 15 amino acids. Written as DNA, the CDR3 is TGTGCCAGTTCGGAACGGATCTCTGGGGCCAACGTCCTGACTTTC. This translates into CASSERISGANVLTF.

V is TRBV14 and J is TRBJ2-5; 8 nucleotides align to TRBD1. This CDR3 contains 14 residues. In germline, CDR1 is SGHDN, CDR2 FVKESK. V lost 3 bases to trimming and J lost 7 bases; unmatched junction nucleotides: 7. DNA of the CDR3: TGTGCCAGCAGCCATAGGGGACAGGCCGGGACCCAGTACTTC. Translation: CASSHRGQAGTQYF.

This sequence joins TRBV10-3 and TRBJ2-2; weak D call: TRBD2 (5 bases). The CDR3 sequence is 15 residues long. Deletions cut 0 bases from V and 6 bases from J, with 11 bases between. Germline V lookup: CDR1 ENHRY, CDR2 SYGVKD. CDR3 amino acids: CAISESGLPSGELFF. The CDR3 region has the DNA TGTGCCATCAGTGAGTCCGGACTCCCGTCCGGGGAGCTGTTTTTT.

The chain has TRBV18 and TRBJ2-1; the match to TRBD2 covers 7 bases. The CDR3 has 15 amino acids. CDR1 is KGHSH, CDR2 LQKENI, per germline. After removal of 0 bases from V and 5 bases from J, the junction contained 4 bases not matched to a gene. The CDR3 loop reads CASSPPGTTNNEQFF. The CDR3 bases are TGTGCCAGCTCACCACCCGGGACTACTAACAATGAGCAGTTCTTC.

This rearrangement joins TRBV29-1 to TRBJ2-3; D might be TRBD1 (5 bases). Germline V lookup: CDR1 SQVTM, CDR2 ANQGSEA. The CDR3 spans 11 residues. V lost 5 bases and J 6 bases, leaving 9 bases between the germline ends. The CDR3: CSVYSGDTQYF. The CDR3, as DNA: TGCAGCGTTTACTCAGGGGATACGCAGTATTTT.

The V call is TRBV7-3, the J call TRBJ2-2, with a tentative D call TRBD1 (5 bases). Germline CDR1 is SGHTA and CDR2 is FQGTGA. V was clipped by 5 bases and J by 5 bases, with 12 bases between them. This CDR3 has 14 amino acids. The DNA of the CDR3 is TGTGCCAGCAGCCTATCCAGGGCTACCGGGGAGCTGTTTTTT. Translation: CASSLSRATGELFF.

This clone has just one count. The V gene is TRBV19, the J gene TRBJ1-6; maybe TRBD1 (5 bases). The CDR3 contains 14 residues. The ends were cut back, 7 bases at V and 10 bases at J, with 17 bases in the middle. Germline-derived CDR1 and CDR2 are LNHDA and SQIVND (reference sequence). This CDR3 is CASTLRESGSPLHF. In DNA form, the CDR3 reads TGTGCCAGTACCCTCAGGGAGTCGGGGTCACCCCTCCACTTT.

J is TRBJ2-5 and V is TRBV29-1, with 9 bases aligning to TRBD1. Germline V gene data show CDR1 as SQVTM and CDR2 as ANQGSEA. The CDR3 extends over 14 amino acids. V was clipped by 7 bases and J by 4 bases; unmatched bases: 10. The CDR3 is CSGITGGRGETQYF. The CDR3 bases are TGCAGCGGGATAACAGGGGGCAGAGGAGAGACCCAGTACTTC.

The CDR3 region has the DNA TGTGCCAGCAGCCGGGGGGGGGTAGATACGCAGTATTTT. Its translation: CASSRGGVDTQYF. The rearrangement links TRBV3-1 (or the pseudogene TRBV3-2) to TRBJ2-3; 7 positions match TRBD2. This CDR3 region has 13 residues. V gave up 4 bases and J gave up 5 bases; unmatched junction bases: 3. Germline V gene sequence: CDR1 LGHDT, CDR2 YNNKEL (reference sequence).

The chain links TRBV18 to TRBJ1-5, with 7 bases matching TRBD1. The CDR3 has 15 residues. Germline trimming cut 9 bases from V and 1 base from J; bases unmatched to any gene: 9. The germline CDR1 and CDR2 sequences are KGHSH and LQKENI. As DNA, the CDR3 is TGTGCCAGTACATACAGGGGTAACAGCAATCAGCCCCAGCATTTT. Amino acid sequence: CASTYRGNSNQPQHF.

The chain employs TRBV3-1 (or the pseudogene TRBV3-2) and TRBJ2-1, with TRBD2 matching 7 bases. Germline V gene data show CDR1 as LGHDT and CDR2 as YNNKEL (reference sequence). With V trimmed by 0 bases and J by 6 bases, 2 bases remained unmatched. The CDR3 runs to 14 residues. This chain's CDR3 is CASSQEGGFNEQFF. CDR3 bases: TGTGCCAGCAGCCAAGAGGGAGGGTTCAATGAGCAGTTCTTC.

The rearrangement uses TRBV6-5 and TRBJ2-7, with 13 bases matching TRBD2. Germline assignment: CDR1 MNHEY and CDR2 SVGAGI. This CDR3 has 15 amino acids. J was trimmed by 0 bases and V by 6 bases; bases with no gene match: 2. In nucleotides, the CDR3 is TGTGCCAGCAGGACTAGCGGGGGGTCCTCCTACGAGCAGTACGTC. Protein: CASRTSGGSSYEQYV.

This rearrangement joins TRBV6-5 to TRBJ2-1; no definite D call. The CDR3 sequence is 14 residues long. Between the trimmed V and J ends, which lost 7 bases and 2 bases, there was a span of 12 bases. CDR1 is MNHEY, CDR2 SVGAGI, per germline. CDR3 in DNA: TGTGCCAGCAAAGGACCGAGCACCTACAATGAGCAGTTCTTC. Its protein is CASKGPSTYNEQFF.

This clone was picked up one time. The genes are TRBV24-1 and TRBJ2-3; D may be TRBD2 (5 bases). Trimming stripped 4 bases from V and 2 bases from J, with 12 bases between. CDR1 KGHDR and CDR2 SFDVKD come from the germline V gene. This CDR3 spans 15 amino acids. CDR3 bases: TGTGCCACCAGTGACCCCGGGGAGCACACAGATACGCAGTATTTT. Translation gives CATSDPGEHTDTQYF.

The chain recombines TRBV10-3 with TRBJ1-1; TRBD1 might be the D (5 bases). Germline values: CDR1 ENHRY, CDR2 SYGVKD. V dropped 7 bases and J dropped 7 bases, with 16 bases sitting between them. The CDR3 contains 13 residues. CDR3 sequence (DNA): TGTGCCATCAAAGGGACCGAGGGAGGTGAAGCTTTCTTT. Protein: CAIKGTEGGEAFF.

V usage is TRBV19 and J usage is TRBJ1-1; a possible D gene is TRBD1 (5 bases). This CDR3 is built from 14 residues. Germline lookup yields CDR1 LNHDA and CDR2 SQIVND (reference sequence). V dropped 1 base and J dropped 0 bases, with 6 bases sitting between them. The CDR3 is CASSIARVNTEAFF. Here the CDR3 DNA reads TGTGCCAGTAGTATAGCCAGGGTGAACACTGAAGCTTTCTTT.

CDR3 region: CASGSDSGTGALAAKNIQYF. The CDR3 DNA reads TGTGCTAGTGGTTCCGATTCCGGGACAGGGGCGCTCGCAGCCAAAAACATTCAGTACTTC. V usage is TRBV12-5 and J usage is TRBJ2-4; 10 bases fit TRBD1. There are 20 residues in the CDR3. Per germline, CDR1 LGHNT and CDR2 FRNRAP. The J segment lost 0 bases and the V segment lost 4 bases, leaving 15 bases of the junction unmatched.

For this clone: At one boundary the junction diverges from the germline segment, which might be a read error. J is TRBJ2-5 and V is TRBV5-1; maybe TRBD1 (6 bases). CDR3 length: 14 residues. Looked up from germline, CDR1 is SGHRS and CDR2 is YFSETQ. The CDR3 coding sequence is TGCGCCAGCAGTTTGGGGGCAATCGGGGAGACCCAGTACTTC. It encodes CASSLGAIGETQYF.

The chain uses TRBV5-1 and TRBJ2-3, with 7 bases identical to TRBD1. With 6 bases clipped from V and 2 bases from J, the junction kept 6 bases outside the gene matches. Germline-derived CDR1 and CDR2 are SGHRS and YFSETQ. The length of the CDR3 is 14 residues. CDR3 loop: CASNPGQNTDTQYF. CDR3 sequence (DNA): TGCGCCAGCAATCCGGGACAGAACACAGATACGCAGTATTTT.